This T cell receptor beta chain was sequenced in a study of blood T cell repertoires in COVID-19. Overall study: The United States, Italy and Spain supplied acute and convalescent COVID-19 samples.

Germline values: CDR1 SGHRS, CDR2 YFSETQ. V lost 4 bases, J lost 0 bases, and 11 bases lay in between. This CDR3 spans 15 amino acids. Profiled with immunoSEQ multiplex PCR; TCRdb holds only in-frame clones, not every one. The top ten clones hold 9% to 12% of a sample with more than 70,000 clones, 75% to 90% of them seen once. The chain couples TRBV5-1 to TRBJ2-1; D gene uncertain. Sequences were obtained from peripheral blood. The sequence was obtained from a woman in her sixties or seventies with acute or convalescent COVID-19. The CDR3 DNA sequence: TGCGCCAGCAGCCCCCCCCTAGACTCCTACAATGAGCAGTTCTTC. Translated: CASSPPLDSYNEQFF.